The clone carrying this TCR beta chain was seen at least ten times. Antigen: not known. These data belong to a study of T cell repertoires in cytomegalovirus infection. For the study at large: Public TCR beta signatures indicated both CMV infection and matching HLA type.

TCRdb reprocessed the reads via MiXCR and lists one record per CDR3 protein. The profile shows roughly 130,000 distinct CDR3 sequences, approximately 8.8% of them singletons. From germline, CDR1 is LNHNV and CDR2 YYDKDF (reference sequence). Trimming took 2 bases from V and 3 from J, leaving 8 bases between them. CDR3 length: 13 residues. Study-wide points: CMV-specific TCR beta clonotypes restricted by HLA-C were the ones dominating the ex vivo response.

This clonotype was sampled from a human donor in good health (CMV status not recorded). Some clones in this sample may be carry-over from other donors' samples. V is TRBV15 and J is TRBJ2-7; a weak D match, TRBD1 (5 bases). Material: PBMCs. As DNA, the CDR3 is TGTGCCACCAGCAGACAGGGAAGCTACGAGCAGTACTTC. This sequence encodes CATSRQGSYEQYF.